The 23 T cell receptor beta chains presented below share a single source sample, sequenced in a study of tissue T cells after allogeneic stem cell transplantation. Time point meaning: mouse harvest day 14 after allogeneic transplant. Tail vein injection delivered 10^7 T-cell-depleted bone marrow cells and 10^6 splenic CD5+ T cells. Here immunoSEQ multiplex PCR was the method, and the copy in TCRdb shows in-frame clones only, minus some. The repertoire includes approximately 1,400 clones, about 55% of them detected once, and approximately 30% sits in the top ten. What was sequenced was liver tissue. The receptors here all came from a female BALB/c mouse given C57BL/6 T cells with graft-versus-host disease after an allogeneic hematopoietic cell transplant.

This clone was detected a few times. Mouse names are used for the genes. The read terminates 1 residue ahead of where the CDR3 ends, so the germline J gene completes it. The chain recombines TRBV1 with TRBJ2-7, with 11 bases matching TRBD2. Looked up from germline, CDR1 is NSQYPW and CDR2 is LRSPGD (reference sequence). This CDR3 has 15 residues. V was pared by 3 bases and J by 4 bases, with 5 bases of the junction left unmatched. Partial CDR3 DNA: TGCACCTGCAGTGCCCGACTGGGGGGGATATATGAACAGTAC. The encoded protein is CTCSARLGGIYEQY. The complete CDR3 reads CTCSARLGGIYEQYF.

This clone was detected a few times. Gene and germline names: mouse. The read is 1 residue too short to cover the CDR3 end, so that end is filled in from the germline J gene. The chain joins TRBV16 to TRBJ2-2, with 7 bases identical to TRBD2. V was pared by 0 bases and J by 2 bases, with 0 bases of the junction left unmatched. The CDR3 consists of 15 residues. Germline lookup yields CDR1 SGHSA and CDR2 FRNQAP. The CDR3 is CASSLEGGNTGQLYF. Partial CDR3 DNA: TGTGCAAGCAGCTTAGAGGGGGGGAACACCGGGCAGCTCTAC.

A note on this clone: Each gene name is a mouse one. The CDR3 goes on 1 residue after the read ends, and that part is filled in from the germline J gene. The chain couples TRBV13-3 to TRBJ2-4; perhaps D is TRBD1 or TRBD2 (5 bases each). Germline CDR1 is NNHDY and CDR2 is SYVADS. The CDR3 has 14 amino acids. Deletions cut 3 bases from V and 2 bases from J, with 10 bases between. CDR3 region: CASSGRGAQNTLYF. CDR3 DNA (partial): TGTGCCAGCAGTGGGAGAGGGGCTCAAAACACCTTGTAC. The entire variable domain, with the rest obtained from reference TRBV13-3 and TRBJ2-4, is as follows: EAAVTQSPRSKVAVTGGKVTLSCHQTNNHDYMYWYRQDTGHGLRLIHYSYVADSTEKGDIPDGYKASRPSQENFSLILELASLSQTAVYFCASSGRGAQNTLYFGAGTRLSVL.

About this clone itself: Gene names and germline match the mouse. The missing CDR3 end, 1 residue past where the read stops, is filled in from the germline J gene. This chain joins TRBV1 and TRBJ1-5; D possibly corresponds to TRBD1 (5 bases). The V end was cut by 0 bases, the J end by 1 base, with 7 bases between. Germline V lookup: CDR1 NSQYPW, CDR2 LRSPGD (reference sequence). The CDR3 contains 15 residues. The part of the CDR3 DNA that was read is TGCACCTGCAGTGCAGAACGGGGGAACAACCAGGCTCCGCTT. It specifies CTCSAERGNNQAPL. Given in full, the CDR3 is CTCSAERGNNQAPLF. Filled out from reference TRBV1 and TRBJ1-5, the complete variable domain reads VTLLEQNPRWRLVPRGQAVNLRCILKNSQYPWMSWYQQDLQKQLQWLFTLRSPGDKEVKSLPGADYLATRVTDTELRLQVANMSQGRTLYCTCSAERGNNQAPLFGEGTRLSVL.

Relative to its sample, this clone is large (0.1 to 1%). Gene names refer to mouse genes. The read gets to within 1 residue of the CDR3 end, and the germline J gene fills in the rest. The chain is built from TRBV22 and TRBJ2-2; the table assigns TRBD2, which was not confirmed against the DNA. TRBV22 is recorded as a pseudogene. This CDR3 has 15 residues. This CDR3 is CASSCGGADTGQLYF. CDR3 bases read: TGTGCCAGCAGTTGTGGGGGGGCGGACACCGGGCAGCTCTAC.

As for this clone: Gene names follow the mouse nomenclature. The read ends 1 residue shy of where the CDR3 ends; the end is completed using the germline J gene. The J gene is TRBJ2-7, the V gene TRBV15; D uncertain. Germline CDR1 is SGHND and CDR2 is FRSKSL. Deletions cut 1 base from V and 0 bases from J, with 7 bases between. This CDR3 is 14 amino acids long. Here the CDR3 reads CASSLGGFSYEQYF. CDR3 DNA (partial): TGTGCCAGCAGTTTAGGTGGGTTCTCCTATGAACAGTAC. The full variable domain, its missing parts supplied by reference TRBV15 and TRBJ2-7, is DAGVTQTPRHEVAEKGQTIILKCEPVSGHNDLFWYRQTKIQGLELLSYFRSKSLMEDGGAFKDRFKAEMLNSSFSTLKIQPTEPKDSAVYLCASSLGGFSYEQYFGPGTRLTVL.

On this clone itself: The genes and germline here are from mouse. Read sequence stops 1 residue before the CDR3 end, and the germline J gene provides the missing end. The chain recombines TRBV15 with TRBJ1-1; possibly TRBD1 for D (5 bases). Trimming cost V 5 bases and J 5 bases, with 6 bases left between them. The CDR3 covers 11 residues. The V gene's germline CDR1 is SGHND and CDR2 FRSKSL. The sequenced CDR3 bases are TGTGCCAGCAGTCGACAGACAGAAGTCTTC. This encodes CASSRQTEVF. The whole CDR3 sequence reads CASSRQTEVFF.

This clone was counted between two and nine times. Gene names follow the mouse nomenclature. The DNA ends 1 residue before the CDR3 does, and the rest of the CDR3 is filled in from the germline J gene. The chain is built from TRBV13-1 and TRBJ2-7; TRBD1 matches at 7 bases. Trimming at V came to 3 bases and at J to 0 bases, leaving 3 bases not matched to a gene. The germline V gene encodes CDR1 NSHNY and CDR2 SYGAGN. The CDR3 runs to 14 residues. The CDR3 spells CASSGQGSSYEQYF. Incomplete CDR3 DNA: TGTGCCAGCAGTGGACAGGGCAGCTCCTATGAACAGTAC.

This clone was picked up a small number of times. Gene names denote mouse genes. The CDR3 end falls 1 residue outside the read, so it is completed with the germline J gene. The chain is built from TRBV16 and TRBJ2-7; TRBD1 aligns across 8 bases. Trimming removed 3 bases from V and 2 bases from J; junction bases left unmatched: 3. This CDR3 has 14 amino acids. CDR1 SGHSA and CDR2 FRNQAP come from the germline V gene. CDR3 bases read: TGTGCAAGCAGCTTCCAGGGGGCGGCCTATGAACAGTAC. Translating gives CASSFQGAAYEQY. The entire CDR3 reads CASSFQGAAYEQYF.

As for this clone: All gene names here are mouse names. The observed sequence ends 1 residue before the CDR3 terminus, with the missing tail filled in from the germline J gene. This chain uses TRBV1 with TRBJ2-1, with 7 bases lining up with TRBD2. V gave up 1 base and J gave up 1 base; unmatched junction bases: 1. CDR3 size: 15 residues. Germline assignment: CDR1 NSQYPW and CDR2 LRSPGD (reference sequence). CDR3 loop: CTCSAGGGNYAEQFF. The CDR3 DNA, read in part, is TGCACCTGCAGTGCAGGGGGGGGGAACTATGCTGAGCAGTTC.

This clone was found once. Gene labels here are mouse ones. The CDR3 end falls 1 residue outside the read, so it is completed with the germline J gene. The chain recombines TRBV3 with TRBJ1-1, with D hard to call. This CDR3 is 13 amino acids long. V lost 4 bases, J lost 5 bases, and 11 bases lay in between. Germline V gene sequence: CDR1 SNHLY, CDR2 FYNGKV (reference sequence). CDR3 DNA (partial): TGTGCCAGCAGCTATGAGGGTAGGACAGAAGTCTTC. Its protein product is CASSYEGRTEVF. In full, the CDR3 reads CASSYEGRTEVFF.

Regarding this clone: Here the gene names and germline are mouse. The CDR3 end falls 1 residue outside the read, so it is completed with the germline J gene. The V call is TRBV12-2, the J call TRBJ2-5; 8 nucleotides line up with TRBD1. V gave up 0 bases and J gave up 3 bases; unmatched junction bases: 1. Germline values: CDR1 SGHLS, CDR2 HYDKME. The CDR3 is 14 amino acids. Incomplete CDR3 DNA: TGTGCCAGCTCTCTCCAGGGGGCGCAAGACACCCAGTAC. It encodes CASSLQGAQDTQY. The entire CDR3 is CASSLQGAQDTQYF.

About this clone: Gene labels here are mouse ones. The read ends 1 residue before the CDR3 terminus; that terminus is restored from the germline J gene. The rearrangement links TRBV31 to TRBJ2-4; 12 bases align to TRBD2. Looked up from germline, CDR1 is GKSSPN and CDR2 is SITVG. The ends lost 5 bases at V and 6 bases at J; junction bases unmatched: 3. CDR3 length equals 13 residues. Partial CDR3 DNA: TGTGCCTGGGGACTGGGGGGGATGAACACCTTGTAC. This gives the protein CAWGLGGMNTLY. The entire CDR3 protein is CAWGLGGMNTLYF.

On this clone: Gene names denote mouse genes. The CDR3 end lies 1 residue beyond the end of the read and is filled in from the germline J gene. The V gene is TRBV15, the J gene TRBJ1-4; 7 bases are shared with TRBD1. The CDR3 is made up of 15 amino acids. With V trimmed by 6 bases and J by 5 bases, 9 bases remained unmatched. Looked up from germline, CDR1 is SGHND and CDR2 is FRSKSL. CDR3 residues: CASSLQGRRNERLFF. The DNA read from the CDR3 is TGTGCCAGCAGCCTACAGGGGAGACGGAACGAAAGATTATTT.

This clone is deemed large. Mouse names are used for the genes. The sequenced CDR3 bases are TGTGCCAGCAGCTCACTGGGTAGTCAAAACACCTTGTAC. This sequence encodes CASSSLGSQNTLY. The CDR3 in full is CASSSLGSQNTLYF. The V gene is TRBV3, the J gene TRBJ2-4, with D perhaps matching TRBD2 (6 bases). The CDR3 end lies 1 residue beyond the end of the read and is filled in from the germline J gene. This CDR3 has 14 residues. Per the germline V gene, CDR1 is SNHLY and CDR2 is FYNGKV (reference sequence). Trimming removed 4 bases at V and 0 bases at J, with 8 bases between.

The table lists this clone with a few counts. Mouse gene names apply. Read data end 1 residue before the CDR3 end; the end is taken from the germline J gene. The V gene is TRBV12-1, the J gene TRBJ1-2, with 8 nucleotides matching TRBD1. After removal of 2 bases from V and 5 bases from J, the junction contained 3 bases not matched to a gene. This CDR3 has 13 amino acids. From germline, CDR1 is SGHSN and CDR2 HYEKVE. Incomplete CDR3 DNA: TGTGCCAGCTCTCACAGGGGGGGGTCCGACTACACC. It specifies CASSHRGGSDYT. The CDR3 as a whole reads CASSHRGGSDYTF.

Only a few counts were recorded for this clone. Mouse gene names apply. The CDR3 end lies 1 residue beyond the end of the read and is filled in from the germline J gene. This sequence joins TRBV3 and TRBJ1-1, with 7 nucleotides matching TRBD1. The germline V gene has CDR1 SNHLY and CDR2 FYNGKV (reference sequence). This CDR3 has 15 amino acids. With V trimmed by 1 base and J by 1 base, 3 bases remained unmatched. Incomplete CDR3 DNA: TGTGCCAGCAGCTTAGAGGGACAGAAAAACACAGAAGTCTTC. It encodes CASSLEGQKNTEVF. The CDR3 as a whole reads CASSLEGQKNTEVFF. Based on the CDR3 plus reference TRBV3 and TRBJ1-1, the full variable domain is GPKVLQIPSHQIIDMGQMVTLNCDPVSNHLYFYWYKQILGQQMEFLVNFYNGKVMEKSKLFKDQFSVERPDGSYFTLKIQPTALEDSAVYFCASSLEGQKNTEVFFGKGTRLTVV.

On this clone itself: The listed genes are named as in mouse. The CDR3 end is not reached by the read, which stops 1 residue before it; the germline J gene fills it in. The V call is TRBV16, the J call TRBJ2-3; D gene uncertain. V was trimmed by 2 bases and J by 0 bases, leaving 9 bases between them. CDR1 and CDR2 from the germline V gene are SGHSA and FRNQAP. The CDR3 loop spans 15 amino acids. The CDR3 protein is CASSLYQTSAETLYF. CDR3 bases read: TGTGCAAGCAGCTTATACCAAACTAGTGCAGAAACGCTGTAT.

About this clone: Genes and germline come from the mouse. The read ends 1 residue before the CDR3 terminus; that terminus is restored from the germline J gene. The gene calls are TRBV29 and TRBJ2-5; 9 nucleotides align to TRBD2. V was clipped by 3 bases and J by 0 bases; unmatched bases: 4. The CDR3 is 16 residues long. Germline V gives CDR1 MSHET, CDR2 SYDVDS. The CDR3 is CASSFMTGGNQDTQYF. The part of the CDR3 DNA that was read is TGTGCTAGCAGTTTTATGACTGGGGGTAACCAAGACACCCAGTAC.

Comment on this clone: Gene names and germline match the mouse. The read falls 1 residue short of the CDR3 end, and the missing part is taken from the germline J gene. The chain couples TRBV2 to TRBJ1-1, with D perhaps matching TRBD1 (5 bases). The CDR3 spans 14 residues. Germline V lookup: CDR1 LGHNA, CDR2 YSYQKL. V was clipped by 0 bases and J by 5 bases, with 10 bases between them. CDR3 DNA, as far as it was read: TGTGCCAGCAGCCAAGAAAGAGGACAAACAGAAGTCTTC. This encodes CASSQERGQTEVF. The entire CDR3 reads CASSQERGQTEVFF.

Turning to this clone: The genes are named according to mouse. The read is 1 residue too short to cover the CDR3 end, so that end is filled in from the germline J gene. The V gene is TRBV12-1, the J gene TRBJ2-4, with D possibly matching TRBD1 (5 bases). The germline gives CDR1 SGHSN, CDR2 HYEKVE. V shed 0 bases and J shed 4 bases, with 7 bases lying between them. The CDR3 runs 13 residues. The sequenced part of the CDR3 DNA is TGTGCCAGCTCTCTCGTAGGGGAAAACACCTTGTAC. This gives the protein CASSLVGENTLY. The full CDR3 sequence reads CASSLVGENTLYF.

About this clone itself: Genes and germline are mouse. Sequencing ends 1 residue short of the CDR3 end; the germline J gene provides the rest. The chain is built from TRBV1 and TRBJ1-1; D is uncertain. Germline CDR1 is NSQYPW and CDR2 is LRSPGD (reference sequence). The CDR3 sequence is 15 residues long. V was trimmed by 0 bases and J by 0 bases, leaving 8 bases between them. This CDR3 reads CTCSADGSANTEVFF. CDR3 bases read: TGCACCTGCAGTGCAGATGGCAGCGCAAACACAGAAGTCTTC. The full variable domain, in which reference TRBV1 and TRBJ1-1 provide the parts outside the CDR3, is VTLLEQNPRWRLVPRGQAVNLRCILKNSQYPWMSWYQQDLQKQLQWLFTLRSPGDKEVKSLPGADYLATRVTDTELRLQVANMSQGRTLYCTCSADGSANTEVFFGKGTRLTVV.

With respect to this clone: Germline and genes: mouse. The CDR3 end is not reached by the read, which stops 1 residue before it; the germline J gene fills it in. J is TRBJ2-7 and V is TRBV26; possible D gene TRBD1, 6 bases. Germline V gives CDR1 KGHPV, CDR2 FQNQEV (reference sequence). This CDR3 comprises 12 residues. V shed 4 bases and J shed 4 bases, with 8 bases lying between them. Here the CDR3 reads CASSPGQYEQYF. CDR3 bases read: TGTGCCAGCAGTCCGGGACAATATGAACAGTAC.